The text below deals with one TCR beta chain. This entry belongs to a study of cytomegalovirus exposure and HLA in healthy donors. The primer mix had 60 Vbeta and 13 Jbeta primers. Repertoires were generated with immunoSEQ multiplex PCR, while TCRdb's copy carries only in-frame clones and drops some. The table shows 110,000 to 150,000 clones, with about three quarters occurring only once. The V gene's germline CDR1 is SGHRS and CDR2 YFSETQ. This CDR3 has 15 amino acids. J was trimmed by 2 bases and V by 4 bases; bases with no gene match: 4. Source material: PBMCs. The receptor was derived from a human donor in good health. The gene calls are TRBV5-1 and TRBJ2-2, with TRBD2 matching over 8 bases. The CDR3 nucleotides are TGCGCCAGCAGCCCACTAGCGGCAAACACCGGGGAGCTGTTTTTT. Translated, it gives CASSPLAANTGELFF.